The rows below give T cell receptor beta chains drawn from one sample of a study of CD8+ T cells in alopecia areata. This table comes from immunoSEQ multiplex PCR, and its TCRdb copy is limited to in-frame clones, with some not included. Among 98,000 or so clones listed, around 60% were seen once. This specimen consisted of CD8+ T cells sorted from blood, obtained at week 4, from a patient treated with tofacitinib. These receptors originate from a human donor with alopecia areata. Each CDR3 is given without its conserved first and last residue.

>TRBV30
AWRPGMNTEAF
>TRBV7-2
ASSLEGVSSYNEQF
>TRBV19
ASSLGEADTQY
>TRBV13
ASRGQDGETQY
>TRBV13
ASSLGYSYEQY
>TRBV7-9
ASSSGLAGNYEQY
>TRBV10-3
AISESPGGQALDEQF
>TRBV19
ASSIAASSYNEQF
>TRBV14
ASSQDPWLAVNTGELF
>TRBV29-1
SVAGYEQY
>TRBV29-1
SVETSGVFNEQF
>TRBV5-6
ASSSSGRAIETQY
>TRBV30
AWSLVHNEQF
>TRBV4-1
ASSQDSVYEQY
>TRBV15
ATSRDLEGAANEKLF
>TRBV9
ASSPRRDTSTDTQY
>TRBV11-1
ASSSLYSGSGTGELF
>TRBV4-1
ASSQVEDIQY
>TRBV23-1
ASYVQGIYEQY
>TRBV6-5
ASSPTGIFNEQF
>TRBV9
ASSVESSTDTQY
>TRBV5-6
ASSPERSSLTHEQY
>TRBV30
AWSEGDEQF
>TRBV4-3
ASSQGFAAGELF
>TRBV28
ASSPKPGQGFQPQH
>TRBV5-1
AIPTGGEGNQPQH
>TRBV7-8
ASEGGPVDEQF
>TRBV28
ASSLAGASDTQY
>TRBV28
ASSLGEGGSTEAF
>TRBV5-1
ASSLPGAPRAGQF
>TRBV9
ASSVEVAVDTQY
>TRBV30
AWSGDEQF
>TRBV19
ASSIRRYQETQY
>TRBV27
ASSYAGTGDGYT
>TRBV29-1
SVDRDRKTFSYNSPLH
>TRBV4-1
ASSHSSGEHSNQPQH
>TRBV28
ASTLSGTGAQGEQY
>TRBV21-1
ASSNGQGSTNQPQH
>TRBV4-2
ASSQDPVGQGVDGYT
>TRBV18
ASSPFPQH
>TRBV29-1
SVATGTLNNEQF
>TRBV14
ASSHPGLAYEQY
>TRBV27
ASSLNGPYEQY
>TRBV18
ASSPGGVGGEETQY